Listed here are 30 T cell receptor beta chains from one sample, sequenced in a study of monozygotic twins with inflammatory bowel disease. Reanalyzing the 5' RACE reads, TCRdb keeps one entry per CDR3 protein, without DNA. This repertoire comprises 350,000 to 500,000 distinct CDR3 sequences; its ten largest clones make up around 2.4%. Sequencing input: blood. Receptors were obtained from a human donor with ulcerative colitis or Crohn's disease, or a healthy co-twin of an affected twin (not recorded which).

The V and J genes are TRBV11-2 and TRBJ2-7; the D call of TRBD1 rests on TCRdb alone, since no DNA is present to check it. Germline CDR1 SGHAT, CDR2 FQNNGV. This CDR3 contains 16 residues. The CDR3 spells CASSSPGTGLSYEQYF. The full variable domain, its missing parts supplied by reference TRBV11-2 and TRBJ2-7, is EAGVAQSPRYKIIEKRQSVAFWCNPISGHATLYWYQQILGQGPKLLIQFQNNGVVDDSQLPKDRFSAERLKGVDSTLKIQPAKLEDSAVYLCASSSPGTGLSYEQYFGPGTRLTVT.

The chain links TRBV27 to TRBJ2-1; lacking DNA, the TRBD1 call made by TCRdb goes unchecked. This CDR3 is built from 15 residues. Germline V gene data show CDR1 as MNHEY and CDR2 as SMNVEV (reference sequence). CDR3 protein: CASSLSDRVLNEQFF.

CDR3: CASTRPGANVLTF. This chain connects TRBV5-1 to TRBJ2-6. This CDR3 is built from 13 residues. Germline V gives CDR1 SGHRS, CDR2 YFSETQ.

V is TRBV12-3 or TRBV12-4 and J is TRBJ2-2; lacking DNA, the TRBD2 call made by TCRdb goes unchecked. This CDR3 spans 15 amino acids. CDR3 region: CASSLRAPNTGELFF.

The chain uses TRBV7-9 and TRBJ2-1; TCRdb's D call, TRBD2, is unchecked because there is no DNA. The CDR3 length is 14 residues. CDR1 SEHNR and CDR2 FQNEAQ come from the germline V gene (reference sequence). This chain's CDR3 is CASSPGDSRGIGPF. Variable domain in full (rest from reference TRBV7-9 and TRBJ2-1): DTGVSQNPRHKITKRGQNVTFRCDPISEHNRLYWYRQTLGQGPEFLTYFQNEAQLEKSRLLSDRFSAERPKGSFSTLEIQRTEQGDSAMYLCASSPGDSRGIGPFGPGTRLTVL.

V and J are TRBV20-1 and TRBJ2-2; checking the TCRdb D call of TRBD1 is not possible without DNA. The CDR3 covers 14 residues. Germline V gene sequence: CDR1 DFQATT, CDR2 SNEGSKA (reference sequence). The CDR3 loop is CSGFSNREAGELFF.

V is TRBV5-1 and J is TRBJ1-1; TCRdb's D call, TRBD1, is unchecked because there is no DNA. This CDR3 comprises 14 residues. Germline values: CDR1 SGHRS, CDR2 YFSETQ. The CDR3 reads CASSLEGAGTEAFF.

The chain joins TRBV4-2 to TRBJ2-5; the D gene TCRdb calls, TRBD2, cannot be checked with no DNA. CDR3 length: 17 residues. Germline loops: CDR1 LGHNA, CDR2 YNFKEQ. This CDR3 reads CASSQFVAGGLGETQYF.

The chain recombines TRBV7-8 with TRBJ2-5; with no DNA, the TCRdb D assignment of TRBD2 cannot be verified. Germline V gene data show CDR1 as SGHVS and CDR2 as FQNEAQ. The CDR3 runs to 15 residues. CDR3 sequence: CASSLGVAIKETQYF.

V is TRBV2 and J is TRBJ1-6. Per the germline V gene, CDR1 is SNHLY and CDR2 is FYNNEI. This CDR3 contains 14 residues. CDR3 loop: CASSEARGRSPLHF.

The CDR3 is CASSLEPGLNTGELFF. The genes are TRBV7-2 and TRBJ2-2; TCRdb's D call of TRBD2 is untestable without DNA. Germline V gene data show CDR1 as SGHTA and CDR2 as FQGNSA. The CDR3 loop spans 16 amino acids.

The chain joins TRBV18 to TRBJ1-2. In germline, CDR1 is KGHSH, CDR2 LQKENI. This CDR3 comprises 15 residues. CDR3 amino acids: CASSEGGPSDYGYTF. The variable domain in full, with the rest retrieved from reference TRBV18 and TRBJ1-2, is NAGVMQNPRHLVRRRGQEARLRCSPMKGHSHVYWYRQLPEEGLKFMVYLQKENIIDESGMPKERFSAEFPKEGPSILRIQQVVRGDSAAYFCASSEGGPSDYGYTFGSGTRLTVV.

V usage is TRBV28 and J usage is TRBJ1-6; as DNA is missing, the TRBD1 call by TCRdb cannot be tested. This CDR3 has 15 residues. Germline V CDR1 and CDR2: MDHEN, SYDVKM. CDR3 region: CASSPSDRTNSPLHF. The entire variable domain, with the rest obtained from reference TRBV28 and TRBJ1-6, is as follows: DVKVTQSSRYLVKRTGEKVFLECVQDMDHENMFWYRQDPGLGLRLIYFSYDVKMKEKGDIPEGYSVSREKKERFSLILESASTNQTSMYLCASSPSDRTNSPLHFGNGTRLTVT.

This rearrangement joins TRBV30 to TRBJ1-1. The CDR3 loop spans 12 amino acids. Germline V gives CDR1 GTSNPN, CDR2 SVGIG (reference sequence). This CDR3 is CAWSRLNTEAFF.

The chain has TRBV30 and TRBJ2-1; the D call from TCRdb, TRBD1, cannot be confirmed without DNA. Germline V lookup: CDR1 GTSNPN, CDR2 SVGIG (reference sequence). The CDR3 is 12 residues long. CDR3 residues: CAWNYLWDEQFF.

The chain joins TRBV4-3 to TRBJ1-1; TCRdb's assignment of TRBD1 cannot be checked, as there is no DNA. Germline V gene sequence: CDR1 LGHNA, CDR2 YSLEER. This CDR3 region has 15 residues. This CDR3 is CASSQEGTGVTEAFF.

This chain links TRBV25-1 with TRBJ2-1; absent DNA, TCRdb's TRBD1 call cannot be checked. The CDR3 consists of 11 residues. Looked up from germline, CDR1 is MGHDK and CDR2 is SYGVNS. CDR3 sequence reads: CASSEGGQQFF.

The V call is TRBV12-3 or TRBV12-4, the J call TRBJ1-6. The CDR3 spans 13 residues. The CDR3 spells CASSLLGSRTLHF.

The genes are TRBV18 and TRBJ2-7; TCRdb calls TRBD1, which cannot be checked without DNA. Germline-derived CDR1 and CDR2 are KGHSH and LQKENI. This CDR3 comprises 15 residues. CDR3: CASSTGALGDYEQYF. The complete variable domain, with remaining parts taken from reference TRBV18 and TRBJ2-7, reads NAGVMQNPRHLVRRRGQEARLRCSPMKGHSHVYWYRQLPEEGLKFMVYLQKENIIDESGMPKERFSAEFPKEGPSILRIQQVVRGDSAAYFCASSTGALGDYEQYFGPGTRLTVT.

V and J are TRBV3-1 and TRBJ2-7; TCRdb's D gene call, TRBD1, goes unchecked for lack of DNA. This CDR3 is built from 13 residues. The germline CDR1 and CDR2 sequences are LGHDT and YNNKEL (reference sequence). The CDR3 loop reads CASSQGNRDEQYF.

The J gene is TRBJ2-6, the V gene TRBV7-3; with no DNA, the TCRdb D assignment of TRBD1 cannot be verified. Germline CDR1 is SGHTA and CDR2 is FQGTGA. CDR3 length equals 18 residues. The chain's CDR3 is CASSWTTDPNSGANVLTF.

The chain has TRBV7-8 and TRBJ2-7; TCRdb reports TRBD1, a call that lacks DNA to check it against. The germline gives CDR1 SGHVS, CDR2 FQNEAQ. The CDR3 is 16 residues long. The CDR3 loop is CASSLGSGATLYEQYF. Filled out from reference TRBV7-8 and TRBJ2-7, the complete variable domain reads GAGVSQSPRYKVAKRGQDVALRCDPISGHVSLFWYQQALGQGPEFLTYFQNEAQLDKSGLPSDRFFAERPEGSVSTLKIQRTQQEDSAVYLCASSLGSGATLYEQYFGPGTRLTVT.

The rearrangement uses TRBV10-3 and TRBJ2-1; no DNA is available, so the TRBD2 call from TCRdb remains unchecked. This CDR3 is built from 16 residues. CDR1 is ENHRY, CDR2 SYGVKD, per germline. CDR3 residues: CAISESGLAGYNEQFF.

The chain combines TRBV7-9 with TRBJ2-7; the D call from TCRdb, TRBD2, cannot be confirmed without DNA. The CDR3 sequence is 14 residues long. Germline CDR1 is SEHNR and CDR2 is FQNEAQ (reference sequence). This CDR3 is CASSLDGTFYEQYF. Drawing the rest from reference TRBV7-9 and TRBJ2-7, the complete variable domain is DTGVSQNPRHKITKRGQNVTFRCDPISEHNRLYWYRQTLGQGPEFLTYFQNEAQLEKSRLLSDRFSAERPKGSFSTLEIQRTEQGDSAMYLCASSLDGTFYEQYFGPGTRLTVT.

The V gene is TRBV6-2 or TRBV6-3, the J gene TRBJ2-7. Germline assignment: CDR1 MNHEY and CDR2 SVGEGT. The CDR3 spans 14 residues. This chain's CDR3 is CASSFGGSFYEQYF.

The rearrangement joins TRBV9 to TRBJ2-1; TCRdb's D gene call, TRBD1, goes unchecked for lack of DNA. Per the germline V gene, CDR1 is SGDLS and CDR2 is YYNGEE. This CDR3 region has 16 residues. CDR3: CASSVSGGAVRSEQFF.

The chain recombines TRBV4-1 with TRBJ1-5; the TCRdb D gene call, TRBD1, has no DNA to confirm it. CDR1 is MGHRA and CDR2 is YSYEKL in the germline V gene. The CDR3 runs 16 residues. The CDR3 reads CASSQVLGQPYQPQHF.

The J gene is TRBJ1-5, the V gene TRBV29-1; TCRdb's D gene call, TRBD1, goes unchecked for lack of DNA. CDR1 is SQVTM and CDR2 is ANQGSEA in the germline V gene. The CDR3 runs to 13 residues. CDR3 sequence reads: CSVGRDSNQPQHF. Full variable domain (missing parts from reference TRBV29-1 and TRBJ1-5): SAVISQKPSRDICQRGTSLTIQCQVDSQVTMMFWYRQQPGQSLTLIATANQGSEATYESGFVIDKFPISRPNLTFSTLTVSNMSPEDSSIYLCSVGRDSNQPQHFGDGTRLSIL.

V gene TRBV5-1 combines with J gene TRBJ2-7; TCRdb designates TRBD1, a call that cannot be tested without DNA. The V gene's germline CDR1 is SGHRS and CDR2 YFSETQ. The CDR3 covers 15 residues. The CDR3 spells CASSFLGQGIHEQHF.

J is TRBJ1-1 and V is TRBV18. This CDR3 contains 13 residues. The germline V gene has CDR1 KGHSH and CDR2 LQKENI. The CDR3 spells CASSSSENTEAFF.